Shown below are 27 T cell receptor beta chains from a single sample sequenced in a study of blood T cell repertoires in COVID-19. Libraries were prepared by immunoSEQ multiplex PCR; TCRdb keeps only in-frame clonotypes and omits some of them. The data contain around 340,000 clones, 89% of them seen just once; the ten biggest clones take up 3.9%. Sample: peripheral blood. The receptors shown here come from a woman in her sixties with COVID-19, enrolled during active disease.

This clone turned up a few times. V gene TRBV3-1 (or the pseudogene TRBV3-2) combines with J gene TRBJ1-5, with TRBD1 as a possible D gene (5 bases). The CDR3 extends over 15 amino acids. V lost 2 bases, J lost 5 bases, and 13 bases lay in between. Germline CDR1 and CDR2: LGHDT and YNNKEL (reference sequence). The CDR3 spells CASSQSLVGDQPQHF. In DNA, the CDR3 is TGTGCCAGCAGCCAATCCCTAGTAGGGGATCAGCCCCAGCATTTT.

V and J are TRBV29-1 and TRBJ2-5; 8 nucleotides line up with TRBD1. This CDR3 contains 15 residues. J was trimmed by 7 bases and V by 6 bases; bases with no gene match: 16. Germline CDR1 reads SQVTM; CDR2 reads ANQGSEA. The CDR3 nucleotides are TGCAGCGTGGGCAGGGGGCCCAATGGTATAGGGACCCAGTACTTC. Translation gives CSVGRGPNGIGTQYF.

The gene calls are TRBV5-1 and TRBJ1-2, with TRBD1 matching over 7 bases. V was pared by 4 bases and J by 11 bases, with 14 bases of the junction left unmatched. Germline V gives CDR1 SGHRS, CDR2 YFSETQ. The CDR3 consists of 14 residues. CDR3 sequence reads: CASSATGTARIYTF. In nucleotides, the CDR3 is TGCGCCAGCAGCGCGACCGGGACAGCCCGGATTTACACCTTC. The whole variable domain, remainder taken from reference TRBV5-1 and TRBJ1-2, is KAGVTQTPRYLIKTRGQQVTLSCSPISGHRSVSWYQQTPGQGLQFLFEYFSETQRNKGNFPGRFSGRQFSNSRSEMNVSTLELGDSALYLCASSATGTARIYTFGSGTRLTVV.

The V and J genes are TRBV5-6 and TRBJ1-1; unclear D gene. V was pared by 4 bases and J by 4 bases, with 11 bases between. CDR1 and CDR2 from the germline V gene are SGHDT and YYEEEE. The CDR3 runs 13 residues. The CDR3 DNA reads as TGTGCCAGCAGCGCCATAAGCATCACTGAAGCTTTCTTT. It codes for CASSAISITEAFF.

The CDR3 nucleotides are TGTGCCAGTAGTATAACAGGGCAACCTCCCCAAGCTTTCTTT. This codes for CASSITGQPPQAFF. The V call is TRBV19, the J call TRBJ1-1; D is possibly TRBD1 (6 bases). The germline gives CDR1 LNHDA, CDR2 SQIVND (reference sequence). Trimming left V 2 bases short and J 9 bases short, with 16 bases between. The CDR3 spans 14 residues.

The chain has TRBV10-3 and TRBJ1-1; tentatively, D is TRBD1 (5 bases). With 3 bases removed from V and 6 bases from J, the gap between germline ends came to 5 bases. The CDR3 extends over 11 amino acids. In germline, CDR1 is ENHRY, CDR2 SYGVKD. CDR3 DNA sequence: TGTGCCATCAGTGAAGGGGCTGAAGCTTTCTTT. Protein: CAISEGAEAFF.

This chain links TRBV11-2 with TRBJ1-2; 8 bases line up with TRBD1. With 4 bases clipped from V and 5 bases from J, the junction kept 9 bases outside the gene matches. Germline CDR1 SGHAT, CDR2 FQNNGV. The CDR3 is 15 amino acids. The CDR3 loop is CASSSIRDRSYGYTF. DNA for the CDR3: TGTGCCAGCAGCTCAATCCGGGACAGGTCTTATGGCTACACCTTC.

The V call is TRBV6-5, the J call TRBJ2-7; D remains ambiguous. This CDR3 region has 15 residues. Germline V gives CDR1 MNHEY, CDR2 SVGAGI. V was pared by 0 bases and J by 2 bases, with 11 bases between. In nucleotides, the CDR3 is TGTGCCAGCAGTTACTCGAGAACTCACCCCTACGAGCAGTACTTC. It codes for CASSYSRTHPYEQYF.

V usage is TRBV5-1 and J usage is TRBJ2-1; TRBD1 agrees at 11 bases. V dropped 2 bases and J dropped 8; count of bases not matched to a gene: 3. CDR3 size: 14 residues. Germline CDR1 SGHRS, CDR2 YFSETQ. The CDR3 DNA follows: TGCGCCAGCAGCTTAGGACAGGGGGCAGATGAGCAGTTCTTC. Protein product: CASSLGQGADEQFF.

This chain joins TRBV29-1 and TRBJ2-1; no definite D call. The CDR3 totals 14 residues. Germline lookup yields CDR1 SQVTM and CDR2 ANQGSEA. The V and J ends lost 4 bases and 0 bases respectively, with 10 bases between them. This chain's CDR3 is CSVARVSSYNEQFF. The DNA of the CDR3 is TGCAGCGTTGCCCGGGTTAGCTCCTACAATGAGCAGTTCTTC.

The genes are TRBV5-1 and TRBJ2-3; 7 positions match TRBD1. Germline CDR1 and CDR2: SGHRS and YFSETQ. With V trimmed by 4 bases and J by 3 bases, 2 bases remained unmatched. The CDR3 spans 13 residues. CDR3 nucleotides: TGCGCCAGCAGCGGGACAGAAACAGATACGCAGTATTTT. Its protein product is CASSGTETDTQYF.

This chain joins TRBV11-2 and TRBJ1-1; 8 bases fit TRBD1. Germline CDR1 SGHAT, CDR2 FQNNGV. The CDR3 is 17 residues long. V gave up 2 bases and J gave up 4 bases; unmatched junction bases: 12. The CDR3 DNA is TGTGCCAGCAGCTTAAAGACAGGGGCAGAACATGGCACTGAAGCTTTCTTT. It translates to CASSLKTGAEHGTEAFF.

This clone showed up just a few times. This chain joins TRBV19 and TRBJ2-3, with 7 bases identical to TRBD2. The CDR3 runs 17 residues. Germline V gene sequence: CDR1 LNHDA, CDR2 SQIVND (reference sequence). Germline trimming cut 5 bases from V and 4 bases from J; bases unmatched to any gene: 15. The DNA for the CDR3 is TGTGCCAGTAGTCCCAGAGGGCAGGGAGGGTCAGCAGATACGCAGTATTTT. Encoded protein: CASSPRGQGGSADTQYF.

The chain combines TRBV3-1 (or the pseudogene TRBV3-2) with TRBJ1-4; 7 bases agree with TRBD1. Germline loops: CDR1 LGHDT, CDR2 YNNKEL (reference sequence). The CDR3 spans 18 residues. V trimming: 0 bases; J trimming: 4 bases; junction bases outside the gene matches: 11. The CDR3: CASSQETYRGAFNEKLFF. The DNA for the CDR3 is TGTGCCAGCAGCCAAGAAACCTACAGGGGCGCTTTTAATGAAAAACTGTTTTTT.

This clone appeared a single time. The genes are TRBV7-8 and TRBJ1-2, with 8 positions matching TRBD1. The V gene's germline CDR1 is SGHVS and CDR2 FQNEAQ. This CDR3 contains 15 residues. Trimming removed 8 bases from V and 2 bases from J; junction bases left unmatched: 10. DNA of the CDR3: TGTGCCAGCGGACTCCGACAGGGGAAGAACTATGGCTACACCTTC. Residues: CASGLRQGKNYGYTF.

The chain uses TRBV25-1 and TRBJ1-3; D perhaps matches TRBD1 (6 bases). V dropped 2 bases and J dropped 6 bases, with 11 bases sitting between them. The CDR3 length is 14 residues. The germline CDR1 and CDR2 sequences are MGHDK and SYGVNS. This CDR3 is CASSERTAENTIYF. In nucleotides, the CDR3 is TGTGCCAGCAGTGAAAGGACAGCTGAAAACACCATATATTTT.

V gene TRBV10-3 combines with J gene TRBJ1-1; 7 positions match TRBD1. J was trimmed by 4 bases and V by 4 bases; bases with no gene match: 9. CDR3 length: 15 amino acids. Germline V gives CDR1 ENHRY, CDR2 SYGVKD. CDR3 sequence reads: CAISGDANRGTEAFF. CDR3 nucleotide sequence: TGTGCCATCAGTGGAGACGCTAACAGGGGCACTGAAGCTTTCTTT.

This chain links TRBV5-1 with TRBJ1-1; 8 positions match TRBD1. The CDR3 spans 16 residues. V was clipped by 3 bases and J by 1 base; unmatched bases: 8. Germline CDR1 is SGHRS and CDR2 is YFSETQ. The CDR3 reads CASSWSTGVPNTEAFF. The CDR3, as DNA: TGCGCCAGCAGCTGGTCGACAGGGGTTCCGAACACTGAAGCTTTCTTT.

This chain joins TRBV6-5 and TRBJ2-4; 12 nucleotides line up with TRBD2. The CDR3 extends over 14 amino acids. Looked up from germline, CDR1 is MNHEY and CDR2 is SVGAGI. V lost 4 bases to trimming and J lost 8 bases; unmatched junction nucleotides: 3. The CDR3, as DNA: TGTGCCAGCAGTTCTAGCGGGGGGGTGGACATTCAGTACTTC. Amino acids: CASSSSGGVDIQYF.

In nucleotides, the CDR3 is TGTGCCAGCATTATGGACAGGGCAAATCAGCCCCAGCATTTT. Its translation is CASIMDRANQPQHF. This chain connects TRBV2 to TRBJ1-5; 8 positions agree with TRBD1. V gave up 7 bases and J gave up 4 bases; unmatched junction bases: 6. Germline V gives CDR1 SNHLY, CDR2 FYNNEI. The CDR3 extends over 14 amino acids.

V gene TRBV3-1 (or the pseudogene TRBV3-2) combines with J gene TRBJ1-2; TRBD1 is a possible D gene (5 bases). The V end was cut by 1 base, the J end by 2 bases, with 11 bases between. CDR3 length: 15 amino acids. The germline V gene encodes CDR1 LGHDT and CDR2 YNNKEL (reference sequence). CDR3 sequence reads: CASSQAADNNYGYTF. DNA for the CDR3: TGTGCCAGCAGCCAAGCGGCGGACAACAACTATGGCTACACCTTC.

A single count supports this clone. The chain links TRBV5-1 to TRBJ2-7, with 8 bases that match TRBD1. Unmatched junction bases numbered 6, after V lost 0 bases and J lost 7 bases. The CDR3 runs to 14 residues. Germline CDR1 and CDR2: SGHRS and YFSETQ. CDR3: CASSLEDRVGEQYF. For the CDR3, the DNA is TGCGCCAGCAGCTTGGAGGACAGGGTCGGGGAGCAGTACTTC.

V is TRBV30 and J is TRBJ1-5; D ambiguous. Per the germline V gene, CDR1 is GTSNPN and CDR2 is SVGIG (reference sequence). Trimming shortened V by 0 bases and J by 0 bases, and 12 bases separated the two germline ends. The CDR3 loop spans 16 amino acids. As DNA, the CDR3 is TGTGCCTGGAGTGTAGGTGGGCTCTATAGCAATCAGCCCCAGCATTTT. Its translation is CAWSVGGLYSNQPQHF.

The chain has TRBV29-1 and TRBJ1-3; tentative D call: TRBD1 (6 bases). Germline CDR1 and CDR2: SQVTM and ANQGSEA. The CDR3 length is 13 residues. V lost 3 bases, J lost 2 bases, and 8 bases lay in between. CDR3 protein: CSVDGGPGNTIYF. CDR3 coding DNA: TGCAGCGTTGACGGGGGGCCTGGAAACACCATATATTTT. Supplemented by reference TRBV29-1 and TRBJ1-3, the full variable domain reads SAVISQKPSRDICQRGTSLTIQCQVDSQVTMMFWYRQQPGQSLTLIATANQGSEATYESGFVIDKFPISRPNLTFSTLTVSNMSPEDSSIYLCSVDGGPGNTIYFGEGSWLTVV.

The chain recombines TRBV5-6 with TRBJ2-1; D ambiguous. Germline V gene lookup returns CDR1 SGHDT and CDR2 YYEEEE. The CDR3 covers 13 residues. V was cut by 4 bases and J by 4 bases, with 9 bases left in between. The CDR3 nucleotides read TGTGCCAGCAGCCTCCCCACTTACAATGAGCAGTTCTTC. Its protein is CASSLPTYNEQFF.

The V and J genes are TRBV6-5 and TRBJ2-5; TRBD2 is a possible D gene (6 bases). Trimming removed 6 bases from V and 1 base from J, with 15 bases in between. The CDR3 totals 15 residues. The germline V gene has CDR1 MNHEY and CDR2 SVGAGI. The CDR3 protein is CASRWRAGSQETQYF. In nucleotides, the CDR3 is TGTGCCAGCAGATGGAGGGCAGGGAGCCAAGAGACCCAGTACTTC.

The J gene is TRBJ1-4, the V gene TRBV2, with D maybe TRBD1 (6 bases). The CDR3 is made up of 14 amino acids. Germline assignment: CDR1 SNHLY and CDR2 FYNNEI. V lost 5 bases to trimming and J lost 8 bases, with 15 bases between them. CDR3 sequence reads: CASSPRQDGEKLFF. In nucleotides, the CDR3 is TGTGCCAGCAGTCCCCGACAGGATGGCGAAAAACTGTTTTTT.